This T cell receptor (beta chain) was identified during a study of vaccination and CD4 T cells after COVID-19. At the level of the study: Each enrolled participant received a two-dose regimen of either BNT162b2 or mRNA-1273 vaccine. At a median around 100 days (range 35 to 161) after diagnosis, post-COVID samples were drawn.

TCRdb independently ran MiXCR on the PCR reads; one entry per CDR3 protein. Here the sample spans approximately 14,000 distinct CDR3 sequences, 69% being singletons. For this clonotype: Its antigen is undetermined.

Study observations and caveats: The authors studied relatively few convalescent patients and analyzed no early post-infection timepoints. Within the convalescent patients, a median approximately 89% of the SARS-CoV-2-reactive clones were ones that appeared only post-vaccination.

The CDR3 consists of 14 residues. The germline CDR1 and CDR2 sequences are MDHEN and SYDVKM. Trimming removed 6 bases at V and 7 bases at J, with 13 bases between. The sample here was CD4+ T cells from blood, taken after SARS-CoV-2 vaccination. The TCR sequence derives from a human donor who had recovered from COVID-19. The rearrangement joins TRBV28 to TRBJ1-6; TRBD1 might be the D (5 bases). In DNA, the CDR3 is TGTGCCAGCAGCCTCCACAGGCCCAATTCACCCCTCCACTTT. Translation: CASSLHRPNSPLHF.